The 24 T cell receptor beta chains reported below all come from one sample, sequenced in a study of T cell responses to AZD1222 COVID-19 vaccine. TCRdb's table, derived via immunoSEQ multiplex PCR, lists solely in-frame clones and lacks some. The sample carries 160,000 or so clones, 85% to 95% recorded once. The sequenced sample was peripheral blood, obtained on day 0 of AZD1222 vaccination. These receptors were collected from an adult in good health.

This chain links TRBV2 with TRBJ2-3; possible D gene TRBD2, 6 bases. Germline V lookup: CDR1 SNHLY, CDR2 FYNNEI. Between the trimmed V and J ends, which lost 1 base and 6 bases, there was a span of 14 bases. This CDR3 is 15 amino acids long. The CDR3 reads CASSEEGLLLDTQYF. In nucleotides, the CDR3 is TGTGCCAGCAGTGAAGAGGGACTCCTCTTGGATACGCAGTATTTT.

This clone appeared once. The chain carries TRBV30 and TRBJ2-6; no definite D call. CDR1 is GTSNPN and CDR2 is SVGIG in the germline V gene (reference sequence). The CDR3 is 14 residues long. Trimming shortened V by 2 bases and J by 2 bases, and 7 bases separated the two germline ends. The CDR3 region is CAWSLGTGANVLTF. The DNA for the CDR3 is TGTGCCTGGAGTTTGGGGACTGGGGCCAACGTCCTGACTTTC.

This rearrangement joins TRBV5-5 to TRBJ2-7; 13 bases match TRBD2. Germline assignment: CDR1 SGHKS and CDR2 YYEKEE (reference sequence). The CDR3 has 14 amino acids. The V gene end was trimmed by 4 bases and the J gene end by 4 bases; junction bases not matched to a gene: 2. The CDR3 protein is CASSPTSGGYEQYF. The CDR3 nucleotides read TGTGCCAGCAGCCCGACTAGCGGGGGGTACGAGCAGTACTTC.

The V and J genes are TRBV6-5 and TRBJ1-6; perhaps TRBD1 as D (5 bases). From germline, CDR1 is MNHEY and CDR2 SVGAGI. The CDR3 consists of 15 residues. Trimming left V 6 bases short and J 7 bases short, with 16 bases between. The CDR3 region is CASRRGRDPNSPLHF. The CDR3 nucleotides read TGTGCCAGCAGGAGGGGACGGGACCCAAATTCACCCCTCCACTTT.

The chain couples TRBV10-3 to TRBJ2-3; 8 bases are shared with TRBD1. Germline loops: CDR1 ENHRY, CDR2 SYGVKD. V trimming: 6 bases; J trimming: 0 bases; junction bases outside the gene matches: 8. The CDR3 is 16 residues long. CDR3 DNA: TGTGCCATCAGGCCGCGACAGGGGCAAAGCACAGATACGCAGTATTTT. Amino acids: CAIRPRQGQSTDTQYF.

The V call is TRBV20-1, the J call TRBJ2-7; D is ambiguous. CDR3 length: 12 amino acids. Looked up from germline, CDR1 is DFQATT and CDR2 is SNEGSKA (reference sequence). The V end was cut by 3 bases, the J end by 5 bases, with 11 bases between. CDR3 in amino acids: CSASYLPNEQYF. The DNA for the CDR3 is TGCAGTGCTAGTTACCTCCCGAACGAGCAGTACTTC.

J is TRBJ2-3 and V is TRBV5-6; 10 bases fit TRBD1. V lost 4 bases to trimming and J lost 1 base; unmatched junction nucleotides: 6. This CDR3 region has 16 residues. Germline lookup yields CDR1 SGHDT and CDR2 YYEEEE. CDR3 DNA: TGTGCCAGCAGCGCCTACGACAGGGGGCGCACAGATACGCAGTATTTT. Protein product: CASSAYDRGRTDTQYF.

The rearrangement links TRBV29-1 to TRBJ2-1; TRBD2 matches 10 bases. The ends lost 7 bases at V and 4 bases at J; junction bases unmatched: 7. CDR1 and CDR2 (germline): SQVTM, ANQGSEA. The CDR3 loop spans 14 amino acids. Here the CDR3 DNA reads TGCAGCGCACGGACTAGCGGAACATACAATGAGCAGTTCTTC. It is translated as CSARTSGTYNEQFF.

This chain joins TRBV5-1 and TRBJ2-7; 13 bases align to TRBD2. The CDR3 loop spans 19 amino acids. Germline V gene data show CDR1 as SGHRS and CDR2 as YFSETQ. Trimming removed 0 bases from V and 7 bases from J; junction bases left unmatched: 16. CDR3 residues: CASSLVSTSGRVTPGEQYF. DNA for the CDR3: TGCGCCAGCAGCTTGGTCTCTACTAGCGGGAGGGTCACCCCGGGTGAGCAGTACTTC.

The J gene is TRBJ1-1, the V gene TRBV3-1 (or the pseudogene TRBV3-2), with D unclear. This CDR3 contains 14 residues. Deletions cut 0 bases from V and 4 bases from J, with 9 bases between. From germline, CDR1 is LGHDT and CDR2 YNNKEL (reference sequence). In DNA form, the CDR3 reads TGTGCCAGCAGCCAAGATTATTTGGGCACTGAAGCTTTCTTT. Translated, it gives CASSQDYLGTEAFF.

The genes are TRBV7-8 and TRBJ1-6; TRBD1 aligns across 7 bases. Germline CDR1 is SGHVS and CDR2 is FQNEAQ. Germline trimming cut 5 bases from V and 10 bases from J; bases unmatched to any gene: 8. CDR3 length: 14 amino acids. The CDR3 loop reads CASSLRDSLSPLHF. CDR3 in DNA: TGTGCCAGCAGCCTTCGGGACAGCCTATCACCCCTCCACTTT.

The chain couples TRBV7-8 to TRBJ2-7; either TRBD1 or TRBD2 may supply D (5 bases each). CDR3 length: 15 amino acids. V lost 0 bases and J lost 2, with 11 bases in between. Germline-derived CDR1 and CDR2 are SGHVS and FQNEAQ. CDR3 protein: CASSLAGQGAYEQYF. The CDR3 nucleotides are TGTGCCAGCAGCTTAGCGGGGCAGGGAGCCTACGAGCAGTACTTC. The full variable domain, with the rest looked up from reference TRBV7-8 and TRBJ2-7, is GAGVSQSPRYKVAKRGQDVALRCDPISGHVSLFWYQQALGQGPEFLTYFQNEAQLDKSGLPSDRFFAERPEGSVSTLKIQRTQQEDSAVYLCASSLAGQGAYEQYFGPGTRLTVT.

The chain combines TRBV7-9 with TRBJ1-4, with D maybe TRBD1 (5 bases). The V gene lost 5 bases and the J gene lost 0 bases, with 7 bases spanning the gap. CDR3 length equals 14 residues. Germline V gene sequence: CDR1 SEHNR, CDR2 FQNEAQ (reference sequence). Here the CDR3 DNA reads TGTGCCAGCAGCAAGACAGCAACTAATGAAAAACTGTTTTTT. This translates into CASSKTATNEKLFF.

The genes are TRBV19 and TRBJ1-2; D is uncertain. Germline V gives CDR1 LNHDA, CDR2 SQIVND (reference sequence). This CDR3 is 12 amino acids long. Trimming shortened V by 2 bases and J by 5 bases, and 6 bases separated the two germline ends. DNA of the CDR3: TGTGCCAGTAGTATACAGAATTATGGCTACACCTTC. Protein product: CASSIQNYGYTF. Full variable domain (missing parts from reference TRBV19 and TRBJ1-2): DGGITQSPKYLFRKEGQNVTLSCEQNLNHDAMYWYRQDPGQGLRLIYYSQIVNDFQKGDIAEGYSVSREKKESFPLTVTSAQKNPTAFYLCASSIQNYGYTFGSGTRLTVV.

The V gene is TRBV9, the J gene TRBJ2-3, with 9 nucleotides matching TRBD2. In germline, CDR1 is SGDLS, CDR2 YYNGEE. The CDR3 consists of 16 residues. The V and J ends lost 4 bases and 4 bases, in that order; junction bases with no gene match: 10. The CDR3: CASSFRTSVFSDTQYF. In DNA form, the CDR3 reads TGTGCCAGCAGCTTTAGGACTAGCGTGTTTTCAGATACGCAGTATTTT. Using reference TRBV9 and TRBJ2-3 for the parts outside the CDR3, the full variable domain is DSGVTQTPKHLITATGQRVTLRCSPRSGDLSVYWYQQSLDQGLQFLIQYYNGEERAKGNILERFSAQQFPDLHSELNLSSLELGDSALYFCASSFRTSVFSDTQYFGPGTRLTVL.

The chain employs TRBV12-3 or TRBV12-4 and TRBJ1-4; D call uncertain. The length of the CDR3 is 12 residues. V was clipped by 0 bases and J by 12 bases, with 8 bases between them. The CDR3 here is CASSLAGVELFF. For the CDR3, the DNA is TGTGCCAGCAGTTTAGCGGGTGTGGAACTGTTTTTT.

The V and J genes are TRBV19 and TRBJ2-1; TRBD1 is a possible D gene (5 bases). V shed 5 bases and J shed 0 bases, with 17 bases lying between them. CDR3 length: 17 residues. Germline V gene sequence: CDR1 LNHDA, CDR2 SQIVND (reference sequence). CDR3 amino acids: CASSPGSLKSSYNEQFF. Written as DNA, the CDR3 is TGTGCCAGTAGTCCAGGGTCGTTAAAGAGCTCCTACAATGAGCAGTTCTTC.

The rearrangement uses TRBV19 and TRBJ2-1, with TRBD2 matching 8 bases. The CDR3 runs to 15 residues. Per the germline V gene, CDR1 is LNHDA and CDR2 is SQIVND (reference sequence). Trimming removed 3 bases from V and 6 bases from J; junction bases left unmatched: 7. CDR3 residues: CASSIKREISNEQFF. Here the CDR3 DNA reads TGTGCCAGTAGTATCAAGCGGGAGATATCCAATGAGCAGTTCTTC.

V is TRBV20-1 and J is TRBJ2-5, with D uncertain. With 5 bases removed from V and 2 bases from J, the gap between germline ends came to 6 bases. Germline CDR1 and CDR2: DFQATT and SNEGSKA (reference sequence). This CDR3 has 11 residues. DNA for the CDR3: TGCAGTGCTCCGGTACAAGAGACCCAGTACTTC. Its translation is CSAPVQETQYF.

The chain links TRBV2 to TRBJ2-1; the D gene is possibly TRBD2 (5 bases). V lost 7 bases, J lost 7 bases, and 17 bases lay in between. CDR1 is SNHLY and CDR2 is FYNNEI in the germline V gene. The CDR3 runs to 14 residues. The CDR3 spells CASTPYGKGNEQFF. The CDR3 bases are TGTGCCAGCACCCCGTACGGGAAAGGGAATGAGCAGTTCTTC.

The chain uses TRBV19 and TRBJ1-1; weak D call: TRBD1 (6 bases). Germline assignment: CDR1 LNHDA and CDR2 SQIVND (reference sequence). The CDR3 length is 13 residues. V gave up 6 bases and J gave up 5 bases, with 13 bases separating them. The CDR3 DNA reads TGTGCCAGTAGCTGGGGGGCGCGGACTGAAGCTTTCTTT. Protein product: CASSWGARTEAFF. Combining the CDR3 with reference TRBV19 and TRBJ1-1 gives the whole variable domain DGGITQSPKYLFRKEGQNVTLSCEQNLNHDAMYWYRQDPGQGLRLIYYSQIVNDFQKGDIAEGYSVSREKKESFPLTVTSAQKNPTAFYLCASSWGARTEAFFGQGTRLTVV.

V gene TRBV4-3 combines with J gene TRBJ2-1; unclear D gene. From germline, CDR1 is LGHNA and CDR2 YSLEER. The CDR3 extends over 14 amino acids. The germline V and J ends were trimmed by 1 base and 5 bases, with 9 bases remaining between them. The DNA of the CDR3 is TGCGCCAGCAGCCAAGCGGCGACCCACAATGAGCAGTTCTTC. Amino acid sequence: CASSQAATHNEQFF.

The chain carries TRBV12-3 or TRBV12-4 and TRBJ1-2, with D hard to call. The CDR3 contains 12 residues. The V and J ends lost 6 bases and 8 bases respectively, with 13 bases between them. The CDR3, as DNA: TGTGCCAGCAGCCGCGGTCCGAACGGCTACACCTTC. Protein: CASSRGPNGYTF.

The J gene is TRBJ1-5, the V gene TRBV2; D uncertain. The CDR3 is made up of 15 amino acids. Per the germline V gene, CDR1 is SNHLY and CDR2 is FYNNEI. Trimming stripped 2 bases from V and 7 bases from J, with 15 bases between. The CDR3 reads CASSEISMISQPQHF. The CDR3 DNA reads as TGTGCCAGCAGTGAAATTTCGATGATCTCCCAGCCCCAGCATTTT.